The 32 T cell receptor beta chains below all came from one sample that was sequenced in a study of T cell clusters in autoimmune cytopenias. About 37,500 genome equivalents of blood DNA were amplified for TRB. TRB was amplified by touch-down multiplex PCR, primer pools A and B combined. TCRdb reanalyzed the multiplex PCR reads and collapses them to one entry per CDR3 protein, without DNA. In total, the table holds several thousand distinct CDR3 sequences. Material for sequencing was peripheral blood. These receptors all come from a human donor with an autoimmune cytopenia or autoimmune hepatitis (not recorded which).

The chain carries TRBV7-6 and TRBJ2-7; with no DNA, the TCRdb D assignment of TRBD1 cannot be verified. In germline, CDR1 is SGHVS, CDR2 FNYEAQ. The CDR3 extends over 14 amino acids. The CDR3 loop is CASSSRTGGHEQYF.

This clonotype is called medium-sized based on its frequency. The rearrangement links TRBV29-1 to TRBJ2-1; checking the TCRdb D call of TRBD2 is not possible without DNA. Germline CDR1 SQVTM, CDR2 ANQGSEA. CDR3 length equals 13 residues. The CDR3 reads CSVSGGALYEQFF.

The chain uses TRBV6-5 and TRBJ2-1. The CDR3 is 13 amino acids. Germline V gene data show CDR1 as MNHEY and CDR2 as SVGAGI. The CDR3 region is CASNRDTYNEQFF.

V is TRBV6-2 or TRBV6-3 and J is TRBJ2-7; with no DNA, the TCRdb D assignment of TRBD1 cannot be verified. In germline, CDR1 is MNHEY, CDR2 SVGEGT. The CDR3 extends over 15 amino acids. This CDR3 is CASSYSNGRVYEQYF.

By frequency, this clonotype is large. The chain uses TRBV29-1 and TRBJ2-1; the TRBD1 assignment by TCRdb is unverifiable without DNA. Germline V gene data show CDR1 as SQVTM and CDR2 as ANQGSEA. CDR3 length: 13 amino acids. The CDR3 loop reads CSVDTPTGFGQFF.

The chain is built from TRBV24-1 and TRBJ2-6; TCRdb outputs TRBD1, but without DNA this stays unchecked. The CDR3 contains 16 residues. CDR1 KGHDR and CDR2 SFDVKD come from the germline V gene. CDR3 amino acids: CATGDRESSGANVLTF.

This clonotype shows up as medium-sized by frequency. The V call is TRBV19, the J call TRBJ2-1; the D gene TCRdb calls, TRBD1, cannot be checked with no DNA. Germline loops: CDR1 LNHDA, CDR2 SQIVND (reference sequence). CDR3 length: 16 amino acids. The CDR3 spells CASSRLGGLVYNEQFF. The full variable domain, with the rest looked up from reference TRBV19 and TRBJ2-1, is DGGITQSPKYLFRKEGQNVTLSCEQNLNHDAMYWYRQDPGQGLRLIYYSQIVNDFQKGDIAEGYSVSREKKESFPLTVTSAQKNPTAFYLCASSRLGGLVYNEQFFGPGTRLTVL.

This clonotype is deemed medium-sized by its frequency. The chain uses TRBV27 and TRBJ2-3. The V gene's germline CDR1 is MNHEY and CDR2 SMNVEV (reference sequence). This CDR3 spans 13 amino acids. CDR3 loop: CASTLANTDTQYF.

The rearrangement uses TRBV6-5 and TRBJ2-3; with no DNA, the TCRdb D assignment of TRBD2 cannot be verified. CDR1 and CDR2 from the germline V gene are MNHEY and SVGAGI. This CDR3 contains 15 residues. CDR3 loop: CASGAGEAYTDTQYF.

Considering frequency, this clonotype is medium-sized. The V and J genes are TRBV6-2 or TRBV6-3 and TRBJ2-5; TCRdb gives TRBD2 as the D gene, but with no DNA this cannot be confirmed. Germline V gives CDR1 MNHEY, CDR2 SVGEGT. CDR3 length equals 16 residues. CDR3: CASSYHSGGAGETQYF.

This clonotype is identified as medium-sized from frequency. The chain recombines TRBV6-6 with TRBJ1-1; TCRdb selects TRBD1, and the lack of DNA leaves this call unchecked. The germline CDR1 and CDR2 sequences are MNHNY and SVGAGI (reference sequence). This CDR3 contains 12 residues. The chain's CDR3 is CASSYSTGEAFF.

CDR3 protein: CATSDGTVYGYTF. The V and J genes are TRBV24-1 and TRBJ1-2. Per germline, CDR1 KGHDR and CDR2 SFDVKD. This CDR3 comprises 13 residues.

Measured by frequency, this clonotype is medium-sized. The chain employs TRBV6-2 or TRBV6-3 and TRBJ2-7. The CDR3 extends over 12 amino acids. Germline values: CDR1 MNHEY, CDR2 SVGEGT. The CDR3 spells CASSYGRYEQYF.

This chain links TRBV6-1 with TRBJ2-5; without DNA, the TCRdb call of TRBD1 cannot be checked. CDR3 length: 14 residues. Germline CDR1 and CDR2: MNHNS and SASEGT. CDR3 residues: CASRRGGGQETQYF.

This chain joins TRBV12-3 or TRBV12-4 and TRBJ1-1. The CDR3 length is 14 residues. The CDR3: CASSLSSVTYEAFF.

The gene calls are TRBV19 and TRBJ2-5; without DNA, the TCRdb call of TRBD2 cannot be checked. The CDR3 loop spans 14 amino acids. CDR1 LNHDA and CDR2 SQIVND come from the germline V gene (reference sequence). The CDR3 reads CASRTSGEYETQYF.

The rearrangement links TRBV18 to TRBJ1-1. The V gene's germline CDR1 is KGHSH and CDR2 LQKENI. The CDR3 extends over 15 amino acids. The CDR3 loop is CASSPWGAENTEAFF.

The chain uses TRBV6-5 and TRBJ2-3; TCRdb proposes TRBD1, but this gene call is untestable without DNA. The CDR3 runs 15 residues. Per germline, CDR1 MNHEY and CDR2 SVGAGI. This chain's CDR3 is CASQSFAGGTDTQYF.

This clonotype is classed as medium-sized by frequency. The chain employs TRBV29-1 and TRBJ1-1; TCRdb outputs TRBD1, but without DNA this stays unchecked. Germline-derived CDR1 and CDR2 are SQVTM and ANQGSEA. The CDR3 spans 12 residues. The CDR3: CSVPGQSAEAFF.

This chain connects TRBV18 to TRBJ2-7; with no DNA, the TCRdb D assignment of TRBD2 cannot be verified. CDR3 length: 14 amino acids. The germline V gene encodes CDR1 KGHSH and CDR2 LQKENI. The CDR3 loop reads CASSPRSGTVEQYF.

The CDR3 loop is CASSYDCPLGYGYTF. The chain links TRBV6-1 to TRBJ1-2. CDR1 is MNHNS, CDR2 SASEGT, per germline. This CDR3 has 15 amino acids.

The V and J genes are TRBV6-2 or TRBV6-3 and TRBJ2-7; TCRdb returns TRBD2, unconfirmable since there is no DNA. The CDR3 covers 13 residues. Germline V lookup: CDR1 MNHEY, CDR2 SVGEGT. The CDR3 sequence: CASSPNSGRQTYF.

This sequence joins TRBV19 and TRBJ1-5; the D call of TRBD1 rests on TCRdb alone, since no DNA is present to check it. CDR1 is LNHDA, CDR2 SQIVND, per germline (reference sequence). The CDR3 runs 15 residues. The CDR3: CASSITGTGTSAQHF. Based on the CDR3 plus reference TRBV19 and TRBJ1-5, the full variable domain is DGGITQSPKYLFRKEGQNVTLSCEQNLNHDAMYWYRQDPGQGLRLIYYSQIVNDFQKGDIAEGYSVSREKKESFPLTVTSAQKNPTAFYLCASSITGTGTSAQHFGDGTRLSIL.

The CDR3 sequence: CASSHRTVLGTDTQYF. The V and J genes are TRBV6-5 and TRBJ2-3. The CDR3 is made up of 16 amino acids. Germline-derived CDR1 and CDR2 are MNHEY and SVGAGI.

Measured by frequency, this clonotype is medium-sized. The chain links TRBV19 to TRBJ1-3; TCRdb's D call of TRBD1 is untestable without DNA. This CDR3 is built from 14 residues. Per the germline V gene, CDR1 is LNHDA and CDR2 is SQIVND (reference sequence). This chain's CDR3 is CASKGTASGNTIYF.

The V and J genes are TRBV5-6 and TRBJ1-4. The germline V gene has CDR1 SGHDT and CDR2 YYEEEE. The CDR3 consists of 14 residues. The CDR3 protein is CASSLGGRNKKLFF.

According to its frequency, this clonotype is medium-sized. The chain has TRBV19 and TRBJ2-1; TCRdb reports TRBD1, a call that lacks DNA to check it against. This CDR3 is 15 amino acids long. Germline CDR1 LNHDA, CDR2 SQIVND (reference sequence). The CDR3 is CASSRADNPYNEQFF.

The chain recombines TRBV10-3 with TRBJ2-5; checking the TCRdb D call of TRBD1 is not possible without DNA. Germline CDR1 is ENHRY and CDR2 is SYGVKD. The CDR3 consists of 11 residues. The chain's CDR3 is CAISGGETQYF.

This clonotype is called medium-sized based on its frequency. The chain joins TRBV27 to TRBJ2-1; no DNA is available, so the TRBD1 call from TCRdb remains unchecked. The CDR3 consists of 17 residues. Per germline, CDR1 MNHEY and CDR2 SMNVEV (reference sequence). CDR3 protein: CASKPNRLGAAYNEQFF.

The chain is built from TRBV5-6 and TRBJ2-4; TCRdb calls TRBD1, which cannot be checked without DNA. The CDR3 runs 15 residues. Germline CDR1 reads SGHDT; CDR2 reads YYEEEE. CDR3 region: CASSLSGQVKNIQYF.

By frequency, this clonotype is medium-sized (0.01 to 0.1%). The chain joins TRBV6-6 to TRBJ2-7; lacking DNA, the TRBD1 call made by TCRdb goes unchecked. Looked up from germline, CDR1 is MNHNY and CDR2 is SVGAGI (reference sequence). CDR3 length equals 12 residues. The CDR3: CASSYAGTEQYF.

This clonotype is classed as large by frequency. J is TRBJ1-1 and V is TRBV6-5; TCRdb selects TRBD1, and the lack of DNA leaves this call unchecked. CDR3 length: 13 amino acids. Germline-derived CDR1 and CDR2 are MNHEY and SVGAGI. CDR3 protein: CASSPTGSTEAFF.